This T cell receptor beta chain was documented in a study of type 1 and type 2 diabetes patients. Other autoimmune diseases and infections within the past four weeks excluded donors. The PCR template was genomic DNA. The TCR beta CDR3 region was amplified using 30 forward and 13 reverse primers. Via MiXCR, TCRdb re-called the multiplex PCR reads, giving one row per CDR3 protein. In the table there are under 300,000 distinct CDR3 sequences, 47% of which are singletons. V shed 4 bases and J shed 4 bases, with 12 bases lying between them. The CDR3 has 14 residues. Germline loops: CDR1 SGHTA, CDR2 FQGNSA. Sequencing was performed on peripheral blood mononuclear cells (PBMCs). The chain employs TRBV7-2 and TRBJ2-3; a weak D match, TRBD2 (5 bases). This TCR was sampled from a man younger than 35 with type 2 diabetes. DNA for the CDR3: TGTGCCAGCAGCTACTACTTGGACTCAGATACGCAGTATTTT. It encodes CASSYYLDSDTQYF.